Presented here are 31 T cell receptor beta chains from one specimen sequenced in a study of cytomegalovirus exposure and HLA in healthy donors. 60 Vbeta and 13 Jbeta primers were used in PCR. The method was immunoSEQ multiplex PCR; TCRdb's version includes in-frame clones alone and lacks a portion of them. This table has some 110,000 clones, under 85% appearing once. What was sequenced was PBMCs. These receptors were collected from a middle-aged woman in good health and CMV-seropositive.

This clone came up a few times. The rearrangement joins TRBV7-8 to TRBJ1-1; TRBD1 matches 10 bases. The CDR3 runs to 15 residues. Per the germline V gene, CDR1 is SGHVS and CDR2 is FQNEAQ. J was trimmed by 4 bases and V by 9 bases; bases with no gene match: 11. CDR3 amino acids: CASGTGARGLTEAFF. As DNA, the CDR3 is TGTGCCAGTGGGACAGGGGCCAGGGGTCTCACTGAAGCTTTCTTT.

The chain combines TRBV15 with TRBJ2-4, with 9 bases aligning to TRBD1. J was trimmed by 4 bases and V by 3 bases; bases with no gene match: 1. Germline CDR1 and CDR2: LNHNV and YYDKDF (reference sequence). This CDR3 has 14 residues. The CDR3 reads CATSSGQGKNIQYF. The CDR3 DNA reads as TGTGCCACCAGCAGTGGACAGGGGAAAAACATTCAGTACTTC.

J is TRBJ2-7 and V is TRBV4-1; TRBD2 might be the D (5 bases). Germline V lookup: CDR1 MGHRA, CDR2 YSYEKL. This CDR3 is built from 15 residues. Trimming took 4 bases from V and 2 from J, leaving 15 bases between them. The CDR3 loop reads CASSPRAETPYEQYF. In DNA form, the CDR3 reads TGCGCCAGCAGCCCGCGGGCAGAAACCCCCTACGAGCAGTACTTC.

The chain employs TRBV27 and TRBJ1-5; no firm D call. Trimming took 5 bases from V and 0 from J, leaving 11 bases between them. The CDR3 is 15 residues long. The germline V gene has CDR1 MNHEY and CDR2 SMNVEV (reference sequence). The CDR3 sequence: CASSPVRYSNQPQHF. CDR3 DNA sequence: TGTGCCAGCAGTCCGGTTCGATATAGCAATCAGCCCCAGCATTTT.

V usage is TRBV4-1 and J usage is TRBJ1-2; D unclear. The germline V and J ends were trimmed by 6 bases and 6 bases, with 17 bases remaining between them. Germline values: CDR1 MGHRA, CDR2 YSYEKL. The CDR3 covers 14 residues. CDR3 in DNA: TGCGCCAGCAGTCCCCTCTGGAAGGCGGATGGCTACACCTTC. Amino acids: CASSPLWKADGYTF.

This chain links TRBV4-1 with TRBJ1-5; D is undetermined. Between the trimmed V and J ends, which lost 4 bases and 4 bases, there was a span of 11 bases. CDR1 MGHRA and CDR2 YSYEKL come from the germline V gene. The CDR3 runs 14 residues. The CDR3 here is CASSRAQANQPQHF. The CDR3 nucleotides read TGCGCCAGCAGCCGAGCCCAGGCGAATCAGCCCCAGCATTTT.

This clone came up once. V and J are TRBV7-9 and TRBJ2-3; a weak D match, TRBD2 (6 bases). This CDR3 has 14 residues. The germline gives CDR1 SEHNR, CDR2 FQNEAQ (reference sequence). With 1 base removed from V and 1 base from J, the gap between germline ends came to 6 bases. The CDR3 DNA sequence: TGTGCCAGCAGCTTAGAGCGGGGCACAGATACGCAGTATTTT. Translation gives CASSLERGTDTQYF.

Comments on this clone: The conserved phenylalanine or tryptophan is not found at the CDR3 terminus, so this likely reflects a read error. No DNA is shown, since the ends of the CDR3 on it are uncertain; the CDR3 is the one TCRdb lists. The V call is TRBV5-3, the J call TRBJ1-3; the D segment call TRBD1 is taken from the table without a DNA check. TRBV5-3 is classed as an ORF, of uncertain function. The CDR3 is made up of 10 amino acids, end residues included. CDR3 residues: CARSHKDRGN.

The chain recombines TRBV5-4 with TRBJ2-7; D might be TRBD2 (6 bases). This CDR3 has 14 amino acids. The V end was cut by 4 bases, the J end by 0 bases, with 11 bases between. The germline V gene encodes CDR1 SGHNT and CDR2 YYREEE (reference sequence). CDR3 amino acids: CASSPTLASYEQYF. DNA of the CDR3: TGTGCCAGCAGCCCGACACTAGCCTCCTACGAGCAGTACTTC.

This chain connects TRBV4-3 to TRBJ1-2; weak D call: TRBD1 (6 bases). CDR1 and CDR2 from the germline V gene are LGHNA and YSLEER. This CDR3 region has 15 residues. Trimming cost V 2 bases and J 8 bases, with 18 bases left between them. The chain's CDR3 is CASSQPGTLINGYTF. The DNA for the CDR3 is TGCGCCAGCAGCCAACCGGGGACACTCATAAACGGCTACACCTTC.

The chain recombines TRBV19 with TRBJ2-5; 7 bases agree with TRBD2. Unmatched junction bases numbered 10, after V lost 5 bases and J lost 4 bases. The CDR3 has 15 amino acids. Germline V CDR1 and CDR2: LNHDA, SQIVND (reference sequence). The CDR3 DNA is TGTGCCAGTAGTGTCTTCGCGGGCGGGGGAGAGACCCAGTACTTC. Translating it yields CASSVFAGGGETQYF.

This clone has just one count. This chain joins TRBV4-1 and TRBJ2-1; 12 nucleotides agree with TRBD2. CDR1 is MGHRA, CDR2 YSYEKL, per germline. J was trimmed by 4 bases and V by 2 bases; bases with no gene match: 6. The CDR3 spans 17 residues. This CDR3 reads CASSQMRTSGGYNEQFF. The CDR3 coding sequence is TGCGCCAGCAGCCAAATGCGAACTAGCGGGGGGTACAATGAGCAGTTCTTC.

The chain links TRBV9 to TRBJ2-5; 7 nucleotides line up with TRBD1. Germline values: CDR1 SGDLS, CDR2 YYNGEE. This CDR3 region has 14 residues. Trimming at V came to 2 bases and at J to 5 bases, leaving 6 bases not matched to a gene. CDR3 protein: CASSVEGARETQYF. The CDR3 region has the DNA TGTGCCAGCAGCGTCGAGGGGGCACGGGAGACCCAGTACTTC.

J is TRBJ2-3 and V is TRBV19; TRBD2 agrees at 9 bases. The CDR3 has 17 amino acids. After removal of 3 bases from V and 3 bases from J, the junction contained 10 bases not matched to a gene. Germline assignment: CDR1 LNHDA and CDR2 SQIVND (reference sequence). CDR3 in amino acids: CASSILGASGITDTQYF. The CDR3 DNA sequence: TGTGCCAGTAGTATTCTCGGGGCTAGCGGGATAACAGATACGCAGTATTTT.

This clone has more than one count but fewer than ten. The CDR3, as DNA: TGTGCCGGGAACAGGGGGCTAGAGACCCAGTACTTC. It encodes CAGNRGLETQYF. The V gene is TRBV2, the J gene TRBJ2-5, with 9 bases lining up with TRBD1. CDR1 and CDR2 (germline): SNHLY, FYNNEI. Losses at the gene ends were 11 bases for V and 4 bases for J; bases not matched to a gene: 5. The CDR3 consists of 12 residues. The entire variable domain, with the rest obtained from reference TRBV2 and TRBJ2-5, is as follows: EPEVTQTPSHQVTQMGQEVILRCVPISNHLYFYWYRQILGQKVEFLVSFYNNEISEKSEIFDDQFSVERPDGSNFTLKIRSTKLEDSAMYFCAGNRGLETQYFGPGTRLLVL.

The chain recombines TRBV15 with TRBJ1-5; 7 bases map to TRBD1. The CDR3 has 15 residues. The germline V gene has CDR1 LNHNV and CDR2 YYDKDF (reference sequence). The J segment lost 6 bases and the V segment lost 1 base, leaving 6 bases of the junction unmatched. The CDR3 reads CATSRVIRGIQPQHF. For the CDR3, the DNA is TGTGCCACCAGCAGAGTGATCAGGGGGATTCAGCCCCAGCATTTT. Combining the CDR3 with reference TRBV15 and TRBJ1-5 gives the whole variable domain DAMVIQNPRYQVTQFGKPVTLSCSQTLNHNVMYWYQQKSSQAPKLLFHYYDKDFNNEADTPDNFQSRRPNTSFCFLDIRSPGLGDTAMYLCATSRVIRGIQPQHFGDGTRLSIL.

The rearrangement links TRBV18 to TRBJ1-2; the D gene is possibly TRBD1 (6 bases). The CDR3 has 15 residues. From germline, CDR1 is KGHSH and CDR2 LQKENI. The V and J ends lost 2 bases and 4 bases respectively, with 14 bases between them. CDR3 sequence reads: CASSPYVDRIYGYTF. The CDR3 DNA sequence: TGTGCCAGCTCACCATATGTCGACAGGATCTATGGCTACACCTTC.

CDR3 residues: CASKGRGGGETQYF. CDR3 DNA: TGCGCCAGCAAGGGGCGTGGCGGGGGAGAGACCCAGTACTTC. The chain carries TRBV23-1 and TRBJ2-5; 7 nucleotides match TRBD2. TRBV23-1 has ORF status, its function being uncertain. The CDR3 spans 14 residues. After removal of 7 bases from V and 4 bases from J, the junction contained 9 bases not matched to a gene.

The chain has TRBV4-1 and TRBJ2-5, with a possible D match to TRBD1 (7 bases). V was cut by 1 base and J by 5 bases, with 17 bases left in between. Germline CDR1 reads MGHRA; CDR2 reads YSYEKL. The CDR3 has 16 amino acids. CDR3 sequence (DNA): TGCGCCAGCAGCCAAGCCACAGGGGTCGCGGGGGAGACCCAGTACTTC. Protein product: CASSQATGVAGETQYF.

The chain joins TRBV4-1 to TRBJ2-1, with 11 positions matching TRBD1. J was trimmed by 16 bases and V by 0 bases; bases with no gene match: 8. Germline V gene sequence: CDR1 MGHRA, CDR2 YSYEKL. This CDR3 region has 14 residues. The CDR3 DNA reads TGCGCCAGCAGCCAAGATCTTGGTGGGACAGGGGGTTTCTTC. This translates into CASSQDLGGTGGFF.

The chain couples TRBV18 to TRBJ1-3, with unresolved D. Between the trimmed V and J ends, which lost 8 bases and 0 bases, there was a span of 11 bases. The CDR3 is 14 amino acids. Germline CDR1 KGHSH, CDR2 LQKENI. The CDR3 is CASTQTTSGNTIYF. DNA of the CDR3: TGTGCCAGCACGCAGACAACCTCTGGAAACACCATATATTTT.

This chain's CDR3 is CASSPVNTEAFF. In DNA form, the CDR3 reads TGTGCCAGCAGTCCAGTCAACACTGAAGCTTTCTTT. This sequence joins TRBV6-6 and TRBJ1-1; D unresolved. Trimming shortened V by 5 bases and J by 2 bases, and 6 bases separated the two germline ends. The CDR3 has 12 residues. Germline values: CDR1 MNHNY, CDR2 SVGAGI (reference sequence).

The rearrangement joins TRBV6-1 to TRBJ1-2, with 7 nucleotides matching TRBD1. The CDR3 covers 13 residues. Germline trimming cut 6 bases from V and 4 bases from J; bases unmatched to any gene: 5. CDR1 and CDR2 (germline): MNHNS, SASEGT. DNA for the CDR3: TGTGCCAGCAGCCTAGGGGGCGCCTATGGCTACACCTTC. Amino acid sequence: CASSLGGAYGYTF.

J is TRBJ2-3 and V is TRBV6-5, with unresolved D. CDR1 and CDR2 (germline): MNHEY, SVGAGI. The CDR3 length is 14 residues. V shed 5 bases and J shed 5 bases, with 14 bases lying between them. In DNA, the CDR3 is TGTGCCAGCAGTGAGAGTCTAGGAATAGATACGCAGTATTTT. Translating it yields CASSESLGIDTQYF.

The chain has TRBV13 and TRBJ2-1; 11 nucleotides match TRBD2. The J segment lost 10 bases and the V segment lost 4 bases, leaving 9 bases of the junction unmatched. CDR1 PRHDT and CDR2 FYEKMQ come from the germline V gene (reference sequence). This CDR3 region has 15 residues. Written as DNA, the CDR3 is TGTGCCAGCAGCTACGACCGACTAGCGGGAATCGAGCAGTTCTTC. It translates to CASSYDRLAGIEQFF.

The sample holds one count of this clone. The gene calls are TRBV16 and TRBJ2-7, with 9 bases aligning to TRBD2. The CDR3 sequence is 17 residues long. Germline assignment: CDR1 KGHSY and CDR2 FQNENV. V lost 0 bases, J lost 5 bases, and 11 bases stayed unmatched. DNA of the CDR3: TGTGCCAGCAGCCAATCTGCGCGGGAGGGCCCGGCCGACGAGCAGTACTTC. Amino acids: CASSQSAREGPADEQYF.

CDR3 nucleotides: TGTGCCAGCAGCTCTTCAGTTGAAAATCAGCCCCAGCATTTT. It is translated as CASSSSVENQPQHF. This sequence joins TRBV7-9 and TRBJ1-5; no clear D. V lost 4 bases and J lost 4, with 11 bases in between. The CDR3 runs to 14 residues. The V gene's germline CDR1 is SEHNR and CDR2 FQNEAQ (reference sequence).

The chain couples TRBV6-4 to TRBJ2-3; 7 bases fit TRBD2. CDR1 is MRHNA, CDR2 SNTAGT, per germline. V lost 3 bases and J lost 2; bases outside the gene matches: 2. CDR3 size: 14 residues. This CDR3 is CASSEGGDTDTQYF. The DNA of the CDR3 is TGTGCCAGCAGTGAGGGAGGGGACACAGATACGCAGTATTTT.

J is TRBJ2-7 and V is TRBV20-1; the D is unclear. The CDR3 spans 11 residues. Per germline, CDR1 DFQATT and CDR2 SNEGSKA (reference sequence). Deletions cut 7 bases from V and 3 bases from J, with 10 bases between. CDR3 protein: CSGEKLYEQYF. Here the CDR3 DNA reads TGCAGTGGCGAAAAGCTCTACGAGCAGTACTTC.

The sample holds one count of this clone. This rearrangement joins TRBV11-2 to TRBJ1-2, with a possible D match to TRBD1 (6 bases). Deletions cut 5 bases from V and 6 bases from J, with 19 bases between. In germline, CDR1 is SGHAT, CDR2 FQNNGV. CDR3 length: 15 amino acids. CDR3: CASSAGTLIENGYTF. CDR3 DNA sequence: TGTGCCAGCAGCGCAGGGACACTAATTGAAAATGGCTACACCTTC.

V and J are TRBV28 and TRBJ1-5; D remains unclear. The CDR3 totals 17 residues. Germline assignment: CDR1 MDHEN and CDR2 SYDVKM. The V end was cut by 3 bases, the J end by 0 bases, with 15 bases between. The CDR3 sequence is CASSFVGGVVSNQPQHF. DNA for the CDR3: TGTGCCAGCAGTTTTGTGGGTGGAGTCGTTAGCAATCAGCCCCAGCATTTT.